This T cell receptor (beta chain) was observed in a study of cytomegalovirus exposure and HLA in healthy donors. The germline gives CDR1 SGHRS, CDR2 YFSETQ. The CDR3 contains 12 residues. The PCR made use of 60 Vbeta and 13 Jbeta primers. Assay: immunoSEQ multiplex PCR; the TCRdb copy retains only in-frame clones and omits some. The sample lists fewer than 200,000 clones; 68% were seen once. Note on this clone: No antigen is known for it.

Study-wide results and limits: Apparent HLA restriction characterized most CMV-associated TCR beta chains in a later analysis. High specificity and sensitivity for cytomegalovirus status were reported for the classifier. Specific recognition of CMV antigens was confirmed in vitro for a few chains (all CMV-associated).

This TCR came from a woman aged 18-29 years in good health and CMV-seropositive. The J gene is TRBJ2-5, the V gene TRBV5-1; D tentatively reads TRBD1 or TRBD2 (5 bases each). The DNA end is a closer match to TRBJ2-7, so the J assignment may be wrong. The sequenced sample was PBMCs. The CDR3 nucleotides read TGCGCCAGCAGGGGGGACTCCTACGAGCAGTACTTC. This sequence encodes CASRGDSYEQYF.